This TCR beta chain was retrieved from a study of long-term antiretroviral therapy in people with HIV. Germline V gene sequence: CDR1 SGHTA, CDR2 FQGNSA. Trimming left V 1 base short and J 4 bases short, with 11 bases between. The CDR3 has 15 residues. This clone was observed once. Antigen unknown. Study-wide points: Spans of CDR3 length were tighter for HIV repertoires than for controls.

Sequencing relied on immunoSEQ assay v3.0, run at survey level. Some clones are missing from TCRdb's copy, which holds only in-frame ones; the method was immunoSEQ multiplex PCR. The sample shows 30,000 to 40,000 clones, about 80% of them seen only once. PBMC samples from each donor numbered at least one pre-ART and at least two post-ART. About 0.95-10 million cryopreserved PBMC were held in samples before DNA extraction. Sequencing used unsorted PBMCs, obtained 0.4 years before starting antiretroviral therapy. The chain joins TRBV7-2 to TRBJ1-3; tentatively, D is TRBD1 (6 bases). This receptor was identified in a man in his late teens or twenties with HIV. In nucleotides, the CDR3 is TGTGCCAGCAGCTTAGGAGGGGGGAACGGAAACACCATATATTTT. Its translation: CASSLGGGNGNTIYF.